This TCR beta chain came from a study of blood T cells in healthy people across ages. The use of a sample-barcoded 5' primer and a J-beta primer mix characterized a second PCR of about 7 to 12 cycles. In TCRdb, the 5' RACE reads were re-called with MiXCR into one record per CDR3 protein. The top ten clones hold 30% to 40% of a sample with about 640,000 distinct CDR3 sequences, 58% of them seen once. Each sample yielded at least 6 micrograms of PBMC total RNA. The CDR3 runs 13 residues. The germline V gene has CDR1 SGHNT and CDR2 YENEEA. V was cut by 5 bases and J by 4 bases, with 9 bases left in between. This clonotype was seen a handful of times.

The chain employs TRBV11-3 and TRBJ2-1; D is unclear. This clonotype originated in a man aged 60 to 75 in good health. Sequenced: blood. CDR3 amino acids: CASSRPGYNEQFF. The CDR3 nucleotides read TGTGCCAGCAGCCGGCCCGGATACAATGAGCAGTTCTTC.